This T cell receptor beta chain came from a study of blood T cell repertoires in COVID-19. At the level of the study: Italy, Spain and the United States were the sources of the convalescent and acute COVID-19 samples.

In the original workflow: By means of reference gene primer amplification, nucleated cell counts were estimated. Using immunoSEQ multiplex PCR, the repertoire was profiled, and TCRdb retains in-frame clones only, with some absent. Clonal size and the V and J genes are those of that table, whereas D and trimming came from the DNA. The sample carries 200,000 or so clones, 60% to 85% recorded once. Germline V gene sequence: CDR1 LNHNV, CDR2 YYDKDF (reference sequence). This CDR3 has 15 residues. The germline V and J ends were trimmed by 4 bases and 5 bases, with 17 bases remaining between them. The chain is built from TRBV15 and TRBJ1-1, with TRBD1 as a possible D gene (5 bases). Sequencing was done on a sample of peripheral blood. The clonotype comes from a man between 60 and 75 years old with active or convalescent COVID-19. CDR3: CATSNRDGGRTEAFF. DNA of the CDR3: TGTGCCACCAGCAACCGGGACGGGGGGAGGACTGAAGCTTTCTTT.